A selection of T cell receptor beta chains follows, all from one sample in a study of cytomegalovirus exposure and HLA in healthy donors. Data came from immunoSEQ multiplex PCR; TCRdb stores just in-frame clones and leaves some out. The table records under 200,000 clones, around four fifths of them present only once. What was sequenced was PBMCs. The receptors were sampled from a man aged 18 to 29 in good health and CMV-seronegative. Both conserved end residues are part of each CDR3.

TRBV19,TRBJ2-2,CASRDDRGRTGELFF
TRBV7-9,TRBJ2-7,CASSTTSGSYEQYF
TRBV9,TRBJ2-2,CASSRSPTGTGFTGELFF
TRBV6-6,TRBJ1-4,CASSYINEKLFF
TRBV4-1,TRBJ2-5,CASSQESRAGGPSETQYF
TRBV2,TRBJ1-2,CASSERQIYGYTF
TRBV10-3,TRBJ2-5,CAISESGRRETQYF
TRBV11-2,TRBJ2-5,CASSLGGPVQETQYF
TRBV6-7,TRBJ1-6,CASSYSTGDMDSPLHF
TRBV2,TRBJ2-3,CASSEPIAGGLGSADTQYF
TRBV4-1,TRBJ2-5,CASSRGGDQETQYF
TRBV2,TRBJ1-5,CASRRGDRDNQPQHF
TRBV9,TRBJ1-1,CASSVAGDTEAFF
TRBV30,-,CAWRGAGTGGYEQYF
TRBV27,TRBJ2-7,CASSWYGSRSYEQYF
TRBV19,TRBJ1-1,CASSIHPRGNTEAFF
TRBV6-5,TRBJ1-3,CASSYSGGSGNTIYF
TRBV7-9,TRBJ2-7,CASSNLNRDSKGEQYF
TRBV11-3,TRBJ2-3,CASSLETGRVTDTQYF
TRBV18,TRBJ2-2,CASSAGLAGPGELFF
TRBV28,TRBJ1-5,CASRPGGGQPQHF
TRBV5-1,TRBJ2-7,CASSAGTGAYEQYF
TRBV7-2,TRBJ1-5,CASSPGTGGGGNQPQHF
TRBV28,TRBJ2-4,CASSLYPQGNIQYF
TRBV5-1,TRBJ1-3,CASSSGTGARGNTIYF
TRBV29-1,TRBJ2-2,CSVTGITGELFF
TRBV12-5,TRBJ2-2,CASGLVGGLNTGELFF
TRBV7-6,TRBJ2-5,CASSRSVETQYF
TRBV7-2,TRBJ1-2,CASSLTSGTANYGYTF
TRBV5-1,TRBJ1-5,CASRSSELRPYNQPQHF
TRBV5-1,TRBJ2-1,CASSLYGSYNEQFF
TRBV28,TRBJ2-7,CASSPGYRYEQYF
TRBV6-1,TRBJ2-7,CASSAFAVRLSYEQYF
TRBV18,TRBJ1-2,CASSPEGNYGYTF
TRBV10-1,TRBJ2-5,CASPRDETQYF
TRBV30,TRBJ2-5,CAWSGGLQETQYF
TRBV5-4,TRBJ2-7,CASSLQGQPYEQYF
TRBV29-1,TRBJ2-3,CSVDAGTPSTDTQYF
TRBV9,TRBJ1-3,CASSVGGGANTIYF
TRBV6-5,TRBJ1-3,CASSQGYLGGNTIYF
TRBV2,TRBJ2-2,CASTFSGGNTGELFF
TRBV4-2,TRBJ2-5,CASSQDLASGGAQTQYF
TRBV19,TRBJ2-1,CASTLNLPLVPGGNEQFF
TRBV5-1,TRBJ2-7,CASSSGQGPYEQYF
TRBV6-1,TRBJ2-1,CASSGSGRAMDEQFF
TRBV13,TRBJ1-2,CASSLRSEGFYGYTF
TRBV7-9,TRBJ2-3,CASNFRDRATDTQYF